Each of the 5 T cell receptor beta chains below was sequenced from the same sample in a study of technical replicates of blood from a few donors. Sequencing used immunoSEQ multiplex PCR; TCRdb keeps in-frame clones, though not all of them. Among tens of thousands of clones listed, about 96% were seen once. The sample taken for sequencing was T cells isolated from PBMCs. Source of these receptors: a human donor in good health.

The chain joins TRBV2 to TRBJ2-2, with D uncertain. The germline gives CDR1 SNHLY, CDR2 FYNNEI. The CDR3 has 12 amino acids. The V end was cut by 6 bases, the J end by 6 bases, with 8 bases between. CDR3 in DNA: TGTGCCAGCAGGCAGTTTGCCGGGGAGCTGTTTTTT. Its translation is CASRQFAGELFF. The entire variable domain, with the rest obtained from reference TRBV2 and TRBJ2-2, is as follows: EPEVTQTPSHQVTQMGQEVILRCVPISNHLYFYWYRQILGQKVEFLVSFYNNEISEKSEIFDDQFSVERPDGSNFTLKIRSTKLEDSAMYFCASRQFAGELFFGEGSRLTVL.

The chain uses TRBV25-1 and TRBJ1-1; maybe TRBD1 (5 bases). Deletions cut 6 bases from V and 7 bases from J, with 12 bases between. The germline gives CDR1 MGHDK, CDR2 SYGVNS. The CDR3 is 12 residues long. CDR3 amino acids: CASRGHLGEAFF. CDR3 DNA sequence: TGTGCCAGCAGAGGACACTTAGGTGAAGCTTTCTTT.

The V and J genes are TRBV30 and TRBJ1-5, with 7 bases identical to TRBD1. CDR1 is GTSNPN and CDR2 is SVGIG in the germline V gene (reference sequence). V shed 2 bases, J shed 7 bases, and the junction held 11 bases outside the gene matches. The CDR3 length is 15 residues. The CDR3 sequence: CAWSSPTGFVQPQHF. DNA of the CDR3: TGTGCCTGGAGTAGCCCGACAGGGTTTGTCCAGCCCCAGCATTTT.

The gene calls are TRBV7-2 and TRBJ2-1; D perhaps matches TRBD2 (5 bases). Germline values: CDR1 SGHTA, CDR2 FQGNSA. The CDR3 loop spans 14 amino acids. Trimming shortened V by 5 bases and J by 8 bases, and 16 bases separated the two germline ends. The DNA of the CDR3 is TGTGCCAGCAGCGCACTGGCGGGCACGGATGAGCAGTTCTTC. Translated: CASSALAGTDEQFF.

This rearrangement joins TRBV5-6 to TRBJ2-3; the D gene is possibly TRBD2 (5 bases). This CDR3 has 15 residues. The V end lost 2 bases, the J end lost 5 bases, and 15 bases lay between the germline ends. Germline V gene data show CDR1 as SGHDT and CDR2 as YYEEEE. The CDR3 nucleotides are TGTGCCAGCAGCTTCCCGGGCAGAGCGGAAGATACGCAGTATTTT. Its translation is CASSFPGRAEDTQYF.